The sequence of this T cell receptor beta chain was determined in a study of patients and donors after allogeneic stem cell transplantation. A single record per CDR3 protein comes from TCRdb applying MiXCR to the RT-PCR reads. The sample lists tens of thousands of distinct CDR3 sequences, around 5% occurring once. Note on this clonotype: Being one base from a much bigger clone, this may be a read error.

The specimen was blood, either unsorted or a sorted T cell fraction (not recorded which). This TCR came from a human donor who was either an allogeneic HSCT recipient or a stem cell or donor lymphocyte infusion donor (not recorded which). It is not recorded whose cells these are; they may come from a transplant donor.

CDR3 bases: TGTGCCAGGAGCTATCCGCCAGTGTACAATGAGCAGTTCTTC. Its protein product is CARSYPPVYNEQFF. The chain carries TRBV7-8 and TRBJ2-1; D uncertain. This CDR3 has 14 residues. Germline values: CDR1 SGHVS, CDR2 FQNEAQ.